This passage covers 4 T cell receptor beta chains from one sample sequenced in a study of Graves' ophthalmopathy and Graves' hyperthyroidism. Amplified TCR beta CDR3 regions were obtained using RNA transcripts as template. HTBI-primed first-round RT-PCR preceded second-round multiplex PCR. TCRdb processed the multiplex PCR reads anew with MiXCR; each CDR3 protein has one entry. In the table there are 350,000 to 400,000 distinct CDR3 sequences, 15% to 20% of which are singletons. The sample comprised peripheral blood. These receptors were taken from a woman aged 18-29 years with Graves' ophthalmopathy.

Many counts were recorded for this clonotype. The V call is TRBV12-3 or TRBV12-4, the J call TRBJ1-2; D perhaps matches TRBD1 (6 bases). The CDR3 sequence is 14 residues long. The V end was cut by 6 bases, the J end by 4 bases, with 15 bases between. The CDR3 is CASRPLTGIYGYTF. In nucleotides, the CDR3 is TGTGCCAGCAGGCCGCTCACAGGGATCTATGGCTACACCTTC.

This chain connects TRBV9 to TRBJ2-5, with a possible D match to TRBD1 (5 bases). This CDR3 contains 14 residues. Germline V gene sequence: CDR1 SGDLS, CDR2 YYNGEE. Trimming pared 0 bases from V and 3 bases from J, leaving 9 bases between. CDR3 region: CASSVEGLEETQYF. The CDR3 bases are TGTGCCAGCAGCGTAGAGGGGTTGGAAGAGACCCAGTACTTC.

In this sample, this clonotype turned up many times. J is TRBJ1-5 and V is TRBV19, with 7 positions matching TRBD1. After removal of 6 bases from V and 5 bases from J, the junction contained 7 bases not matched to a gene. The CDR3 length is 14 residues. Per germline, CDR1 LNHDA and CDR2 SQIVND (reference sequence). The CDR3: CASRSAGGDQPQHF. The CDR3 DNA reads as TGTGCCAGTAGGTCGGCAGGGGGGGATCAGCCCCAGCATTTT.

This clonotype was detected ten times or more. The chain employs TRBV28 and TRBJ1-6; D call uncertain. Looked up from germline, CDR1 is MDHEN and CDR2 is SYDVKM. The CDR3 length is 20 residues. V lost 4 bases to trimming and J lost 0 bases, with 22 bases between them. The CDR3 sequence: CASSSPEFLPLNSYNSPLHF. The CDR3 nucleotides read TGTGCCAGCAGTTCCCCTGAATTCCTTCCCCTTAACTCCTATAATTCACCCCTCCACTTT.